The clone carrying this T cell receptor (beta chain) was observed once. The data are from a study of blood T cell repertoires in COVID-19. Trimming pared 4 bases from V and 3 bases from J, leaving 22 bases between. The CDR3 runs to 18 residues. The V gene's germline CDR1 is SGHVS and CDR2 FNYEAQ. The data were produced by immunoSEQ multiplex PCR, yet TCRdb's version contains in-frame clones alone and is incomplete. The table includes over 200,000 clones, around 84% detected once. Participants spanned ages roughly 18 to 95 years and resided in fewer than 30 US areas. Before being deemed recovered, Cohort 3 donors had two negative PCRs, clearance, or symptom resolution.

This chain links TRBV7-6 with TRBJ2-4; D not certain. The sequenced material came from PBMCs or T cells enriched from blood (not recorded which). This TCR was sampled from a man aged 18 to 29 who had recovered from COVID-19. The CDR3 DNA is TGTGCCAGCAGCTCTCGATCCCCGCGACGGAGCCGCAAAAACATTCAGTACTTC. This translates into CASSSRSPRRSRKNIQYF.